Below, 14 T cell receptor beta chains from the same sample are listed, as sequenced in a study of technical replicates of blood from a few donors. Here immunoSEQ multiplex PCR was the method, and the copy in TCRdb shows in-frame clones only, minus some. This table holds 80,000 or so clones, about 94% found once. Sequenced input: T cells isolated from PBMCs. These TCRs come from a human donor in good health.

The V and J genes are TRBV11-3 and TRBJ2-5; 7 bases align to TRBD1. This CDR3 region has 15 residues. After removal of 5 bases from V and 2 bases from J, the junction contained 8 bases not matched to a gene. CDR1 is SGHNT and CDR2 is YENEEA in the germline V gene. CDR3 protein: CASSLGQSAQETQYF. The CDR3, as DNA: TGTGCCAGCAGCCTGGGACAGAGCGCGCAAGAGACCCAGTACTTC.

The chain joins TRBV5-1 to TRBJ2-7, with TRBD1 identical over 8 bases. This CDR3 comprises 16 residues. Trimming cost V 3 bases and J 0 bases; bases outside gene matches: 8. Germline values: CDR1 SGHRS, CDR2 YFSETQ. The CDR3 DNA sequence: TGCGCCAGCAGCTCTCCGGGACAGGTCACCTCCTACGAGCAGTACTTC. This gives the protein CASSSPGQVTSYEQYF.

The chain is built from TRBV29-1 and TRBJ2-7, with D tentatively TRBD1 (6 bases). Trimming shortened V by 6 bases and J by 2 bases, and 14 bases separated the two germline ends. Germline values: CDR1 SQVTM, CDR2 ANQGSEA. This CDR3 contains 13 residues. This CDR3 is CSVQTGSAYEQYF. CDR3 nucleotide sequence: TGCAGCGTACAAACAGGGTCCGCCTACGAGCAGTACTTC.

This chain uses TRBV19 with TRBJ1-3, with D unresolved. Germline values: CDR1 LNHDA, CDR2 SQIVND (reference sequence). Trimming left V 5 bases short and J 0 bases short, with 14 bases between. CDR3 length: 16 amino acids. CDR3 coding DNA: TGTGCCAGTAGTCCGAGAGCGTTAGTCTCTGGAAACACCATATATTTT. It yields the protein CASSPRALVSGNTIYF. Looking up the rest from reference TRBV19 and TRBJ1-3 gives the full variable domain: DGGITQSPKYLFRKEGQNVTLSCEQNLNHDAMYWYRQDPGQGLRLIYYSQIVNDFQKGDIAEGYSVSREKKESFPLTVTSAQKNPTAFYLCASSPRALVSGNTIYFGEGSWLTVV.

This chain links TRBV19 with TRBJ2-7; perhaps TRBD2 as D (6 bases). Germline values: CDR1 LNHDA, CDR2 SQIVND (reference sequence). The V end lost 3 bases, the J end lost 6 bases, and 18 bases lay between the germline ends. The CDR3 has 15 residues. In nucleotides, the CDR3 is TGTGCCAGTAGTATCATCCTTAGCGGAGAGGGCGAGCAGTACTTC. Amino acid sequence: CASSIILSGEGEQYF.

The rearrangement joins TRBV4-1 to TRBJ2-1, with 7 positions matching TRBD2. This CDR3 is built from 15 residues. Germline V gene data show CDR1 as MGHRA and CDR2 as YSYEKL. V gave up 5 bases and J gave up 7 bases; unmatched junction bases: 11. The CDR3 nucleotides read TGCGCCAGCAGCATTGGGGCTAGCGGTCGAAATGAGCAGTTCTTC. The encoded protein is CASSIGASGRNEQFF.

The CDR3 loop reads CASSFSGFLGELFF. The CDR3 nucleotides read TGTGCCAGCAGCTTTTCAGGGTTTCTGGGGGAGCTGTTTTTT. This rearrangement joins TRBV7-2 to TRBJ2-2; a possible D gene is TRBD1 (5 bases). V gave up 3 bases and J gave up 8 bases, with 13 bases separating them. The CDR3 has 14 residues. The germline gives CDR1 SGHTA, CDR2 FQGNSA.

The V gene is TRBV2, the J gene TRBJ2-1, with D maybe TRBD2 (6 bases). The CDR3 sequence is 12 residues long. The V gene lost 10 bases and the J gene lost 6 bases, with 13 bases spanning the gap. The germline V gene encodes CDR1 SNHLY and CDR2 FYNNEI. Written as DNA, the CDR3 is TGTGCCACCCACCGGGACTCCAATGAGCAGTTCTTC. This codes for CATHRDSNEQFF.

V and J are TRBV27 and TRBJ2-5, with 7 bases aligning to TRBD1. Germline CDR1 is MNHEY and CDR2 is SMNVEV (reference sequence). The length of the CDR3 is 12 residues. V was clipped by 9 bases and J by 0 bases; unmatched bases: 1. The CDR3 loop reads CARGQYQETQYF. The CDR3 DNA reads as TGTGCCAGGGGACAGTACCAAGAGACCCAGTACTTC.

This chain links TRBV5-4 with TRBJ2-2; 10 nucleotides match TRBD1. The CDR3 is made up of 16 amino acids. V lost 4 bases and J lost 2; bases outside the gene matches: 5. Germline CDR1 SGHNT, CDR2 YYREEE (reference sequence). CDR3 in DNA: TGTGCCAGCAGCAAGACAGGGGGCGGAAACACCGGGGAGCTGTTTTTT. This sequence encodes CASSKTGGGNTGELFF.

This clone was recorded once. The rearrangement links TRBV25-1 to TRBJ2-1; TRBD2 might be the D (6 bases). Trimming removed 5 bases at V and 0 bases at J, with 11 bases between. The CDR3 length is 15 residues. Germline V gene data show CDR1 as MGHDK and CDR2 as SYGVNS. The CDR3 spells CASSNLANSYNEQFF. The CDR3 DNA sequence: TGTGCCAGCAGTAACCTAGCGAACTCCTACAATGAGCAGTTCTTC.

The CDR3 reads CASRSLESNQPQHF. In DNA, the CDR3 is TGTGCCAGCAGGTCCCTAGAGAGCAATCAGCCCCAGCATTTT. The chain joins TRBV27 to TRBJ1-5, with D uncertain. Germline V gene sequence: CDR1 MNHEY, CDR2 SMNVEV (reference sequence). This CDR3 comprises 14 residues. Trimming took 6 bases from V and 1 from J, leaving 10 bases between them.

V and J are TRBV5-1 and TRBJ2-1, with 9 bases matching TRBD2. The ends lost 3 bases at V and 4 bases at J; junction bases unmatched: 8. CDR1 is SGHRS, CDR2 YFSETQ, per germline. CDR3 size: 16 residues. This CDR3 is CASSYLSGSTYNEQFF. For the CDR3, the DNA is TGCGCCAGCAGCTACCTTAGCGGGAGCACGTACAATGAGCAGTTCTTC.

This clone has a single count. This CDR3 is CASGILGQDSGYTF. CDR3 coding DNA: TGTGCCAGCGGAATCTTGGGACAGGACTCTGGCTACACCTTC. This chain uses TRBV6-6 with TRBJ1-2; 8 bases line up with TRBD1. CDR1 is MNHNY and CDR2 is SVGAGI in the germline V gene (reference sequence). The CDR3 consists of 14 residues. V shed 8 bases, J shed 7 bases, and the junction held 12 bases outside the gene matches.